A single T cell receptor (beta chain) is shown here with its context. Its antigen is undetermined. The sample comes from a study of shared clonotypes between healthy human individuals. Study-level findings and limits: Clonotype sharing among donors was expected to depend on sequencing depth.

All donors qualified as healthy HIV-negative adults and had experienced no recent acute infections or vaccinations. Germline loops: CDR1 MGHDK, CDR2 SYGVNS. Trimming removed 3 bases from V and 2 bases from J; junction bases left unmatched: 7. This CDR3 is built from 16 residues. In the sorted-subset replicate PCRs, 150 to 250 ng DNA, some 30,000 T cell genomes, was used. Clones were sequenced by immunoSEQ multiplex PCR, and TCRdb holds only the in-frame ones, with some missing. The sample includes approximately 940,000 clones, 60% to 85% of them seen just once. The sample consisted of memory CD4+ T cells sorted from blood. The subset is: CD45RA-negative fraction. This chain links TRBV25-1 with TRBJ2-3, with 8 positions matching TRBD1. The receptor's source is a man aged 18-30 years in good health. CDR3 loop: CASSDLGTGNTDTQYF. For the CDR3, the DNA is TGTGCCAGCAGTGACCTTGGGACAGGCAACACAGATACGCAGTATTTT.